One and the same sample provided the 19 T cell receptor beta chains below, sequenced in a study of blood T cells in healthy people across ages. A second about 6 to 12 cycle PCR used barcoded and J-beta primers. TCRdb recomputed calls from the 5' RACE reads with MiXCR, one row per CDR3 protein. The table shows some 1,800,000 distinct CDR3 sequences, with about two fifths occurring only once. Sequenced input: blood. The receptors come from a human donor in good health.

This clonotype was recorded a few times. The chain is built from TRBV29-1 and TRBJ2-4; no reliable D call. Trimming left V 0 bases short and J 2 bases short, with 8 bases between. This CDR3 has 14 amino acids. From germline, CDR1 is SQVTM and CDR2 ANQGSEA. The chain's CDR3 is CSVEEMGTKNIQYF. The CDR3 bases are TGCAGCGTTGAAGAGATGGGCACCAAAAACATTCAGTACTTC.

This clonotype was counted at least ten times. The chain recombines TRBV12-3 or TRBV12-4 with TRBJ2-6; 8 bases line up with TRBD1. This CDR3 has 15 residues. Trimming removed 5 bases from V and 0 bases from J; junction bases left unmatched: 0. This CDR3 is CASSTGGSGANVLTF. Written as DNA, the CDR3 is TGTGCCAGCAGTACAGGGGGCTCTGGGGCCAACGTCCTGACTTTC.

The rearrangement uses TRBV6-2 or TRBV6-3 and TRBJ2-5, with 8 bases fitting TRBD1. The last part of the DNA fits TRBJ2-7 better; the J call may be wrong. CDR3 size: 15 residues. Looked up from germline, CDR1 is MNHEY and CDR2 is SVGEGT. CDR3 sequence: CASRHLRDRNHEQYF. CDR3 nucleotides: TGTGCCAGCAGACACCTAAGGGACAGGAACCACGAGCAGTACTTC.

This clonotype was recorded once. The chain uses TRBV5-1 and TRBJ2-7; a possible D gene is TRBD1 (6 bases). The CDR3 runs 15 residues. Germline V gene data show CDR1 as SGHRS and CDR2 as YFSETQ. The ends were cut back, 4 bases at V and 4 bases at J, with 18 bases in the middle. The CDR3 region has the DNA TGCGCCAGCAGCCCCCGGGGACCGGGGACATACGAGCAGTACTTC. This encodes CASSPRGPGTYEQYF.

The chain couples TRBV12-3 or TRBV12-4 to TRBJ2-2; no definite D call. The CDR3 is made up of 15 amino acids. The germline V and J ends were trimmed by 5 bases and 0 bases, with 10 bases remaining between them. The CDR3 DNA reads TGTGCCAGCAGTACAGACGCCGCGAACACCGGGGAGCTGTTTTTT. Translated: CASSTDAANTGELFF.

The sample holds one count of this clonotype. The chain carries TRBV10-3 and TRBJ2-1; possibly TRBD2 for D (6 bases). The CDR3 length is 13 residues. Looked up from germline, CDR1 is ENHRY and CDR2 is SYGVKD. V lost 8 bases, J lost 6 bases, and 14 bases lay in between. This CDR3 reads CAICQGGCNEQFF. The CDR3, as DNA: TGTGCCATCTGTCAGGGAGGATGCAATGAGCAGTTCTTC.

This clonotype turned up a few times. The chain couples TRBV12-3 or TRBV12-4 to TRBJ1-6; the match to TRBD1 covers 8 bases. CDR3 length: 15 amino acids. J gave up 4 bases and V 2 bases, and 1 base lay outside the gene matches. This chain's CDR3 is CASSLQGAYNSPLHF. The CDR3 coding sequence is TGTGCCAGCAGTTTACAGGGGGCTTATAATTCACCCCTCCACTTT.

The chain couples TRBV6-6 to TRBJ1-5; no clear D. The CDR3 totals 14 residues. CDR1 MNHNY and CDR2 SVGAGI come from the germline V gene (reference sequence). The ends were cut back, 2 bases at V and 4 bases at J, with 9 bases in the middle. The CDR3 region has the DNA TGTGCCAGCAGTTACCGGCAATTTAATCAGCCCCAGCATTTT. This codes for CASSYRQFNQPQHF.

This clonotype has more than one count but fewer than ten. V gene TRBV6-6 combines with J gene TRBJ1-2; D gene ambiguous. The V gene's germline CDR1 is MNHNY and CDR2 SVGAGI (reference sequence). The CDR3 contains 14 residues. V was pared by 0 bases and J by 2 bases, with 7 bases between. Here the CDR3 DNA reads TGTGCCAGCAGTTACTCCGGCAAAAACTATGGCTACACCTTC. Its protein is CASSYSGKNYGYTF.

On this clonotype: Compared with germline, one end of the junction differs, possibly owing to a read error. The CDR3: CASSLVGLANTGERFF. The DNA of the CDR3 is TGTGCTAGCAGCTTAGTGGGTCTCGCGAACACCGGGGAGCGGTTTTTT. V and J are TRBV7-6 and TRBJ2-2; tentatively, D is TRBD2 (5 bases). The CDR3 has 16 amino acids. From germline, CDR1 is SGHVS and CDR2 FNYEAQ.

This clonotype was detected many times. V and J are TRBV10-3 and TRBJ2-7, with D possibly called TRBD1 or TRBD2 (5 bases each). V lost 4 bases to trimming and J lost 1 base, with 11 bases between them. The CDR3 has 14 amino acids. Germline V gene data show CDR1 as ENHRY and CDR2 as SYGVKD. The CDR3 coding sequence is TGTGCCATCAGTGGAGGGGATTTGTCCTACGAGCAGTACTTC. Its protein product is CAISGGDLSYEQYF.

CDR3 nucleotides: TGTGCCAGCAGCCAAGCCCAGACCCAAGAGACCCAGTACTTC. Its translation: CASSQAQTQETQYF. This chain joins TRBV4-2 and TRBJ2-5, with D unclear. In germline, CDR1 is LGHNA, CDR2 YNFKEQ. The CDR3 consists of 14 residues. Trimming left V 1 base short and J 1 base short, with 7 bases between.

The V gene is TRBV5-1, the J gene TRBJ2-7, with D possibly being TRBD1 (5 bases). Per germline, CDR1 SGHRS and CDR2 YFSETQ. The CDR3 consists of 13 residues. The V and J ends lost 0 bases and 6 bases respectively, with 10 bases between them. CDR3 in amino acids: CASSLVGAAEQYF. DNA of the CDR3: TGCGCCAGCAGCTTGGTTGGGGCTGCCGAGCAGTACTTC.

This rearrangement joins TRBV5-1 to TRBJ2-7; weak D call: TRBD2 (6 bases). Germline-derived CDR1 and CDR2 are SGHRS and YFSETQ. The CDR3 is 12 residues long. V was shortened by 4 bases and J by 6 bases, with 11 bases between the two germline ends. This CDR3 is CASSIQGGEQYF. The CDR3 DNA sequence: TGCGCCAGCAGCATCCAGGGAGGCGAGCAGTACTTC.

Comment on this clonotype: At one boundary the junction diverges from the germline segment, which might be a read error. As DNA, the CDR3 is TGTGCCGGCAGCTTATCGACAGTCTTCGACGAGCAGTACTTC. The encoded protein is CAGSLSTVFDEQYF. The chain combines TRBV7-6 with TRBJ2-7, with D perhaps TRBD1 (5 bases). The CDR3 contains 14 residues. CDR1 SGHVS and CDR2 FNYEAQ come from the germline V gene.

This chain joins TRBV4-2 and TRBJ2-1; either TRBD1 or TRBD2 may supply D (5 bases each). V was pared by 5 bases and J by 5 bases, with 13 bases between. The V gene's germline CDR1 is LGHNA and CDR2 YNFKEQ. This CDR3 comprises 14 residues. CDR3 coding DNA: TGTGCCAGCAGCTTGATATGGGGGAACAATGAGCAGTTCTTC. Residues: CASSLIWGNNEQFF.

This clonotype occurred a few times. In nucleotides, the CDR3 is TGTGCCAGCAGTTTAGCCATCGGACCGAATAATGAAAAACTGTTTTTT. Translating gives CASSLAIGPNNEKLFF. The chain is built from TRBV12-3 or TRBV12-4 and TRBJ1-4, with D uncertain. The V end was cut by 0 bases, the J end by 4 bases, with 12 bases between. This CDR3 has 16 residues.

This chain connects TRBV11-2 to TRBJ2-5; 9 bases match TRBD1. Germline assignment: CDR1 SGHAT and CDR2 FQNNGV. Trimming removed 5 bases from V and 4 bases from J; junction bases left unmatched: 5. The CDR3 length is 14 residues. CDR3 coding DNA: TGTGCCAGCAGCCCTGACAGGGGGACAGAGACCCAGTACTTC. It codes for CASSPDRGTETQYF.

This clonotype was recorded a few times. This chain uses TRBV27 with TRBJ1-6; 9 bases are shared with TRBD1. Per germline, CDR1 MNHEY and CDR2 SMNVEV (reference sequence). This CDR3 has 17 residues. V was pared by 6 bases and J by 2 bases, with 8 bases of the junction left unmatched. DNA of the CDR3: TGTGCCAGCAGCCAAACGGACAGGGGCCCCTATAATTCACCCCTCCACTTT. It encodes CASSQTDRGPYNSPLHF.